These 10 T cell receptor beta chains came from one sample sequenced in a study of post-analysis software for immune sequencing data. Unique-molecular-identifier-tagged TCR beta cDNA libraries were used. TCRdb redid the calling of the PCR reads with MiXCR, one entry per CDR3 protein. This sample yields 150,000 to 200,000 distinct CDR3 sequences, of which around 34% are seen a single time; 25% to 35% belongs to the top ten. Specimen: blood, collected after autologous hematopoietic stem cell transplantation. These receptors originate from a girl aged 5-17 years with multiple sclerosis.

This chain connects TRBV7-6 to TRBJ2-5; D gene uncertain. The CDR3 covers 14 residues. V lost 5 bases and J lost 1, with 11 bases in between. Germline CDR1 reads SGHVS; CDR2 reads FNYEAQ. CDR3 sequence (DNA): TGTGCCAGCAGCCCAGAGGCCTCCCAAGAGACCCAGTACTTC. This gives the protein CASSPEASQETQYF.

A remark on this clonotype: A much larger clonotype is one base distant, so this may be a read error. The rearrangement links TRBV20-1 to TRBJ2-3; no firm D call. Germline V gene sequence: CDR1 DFQATT, CDR2 SNEGSKA (reference sequence). CDR3 length equals 14 residues. In nucleotides, the CDR3 is TGCAATGCTAACCCGGTTGTGGGCACAGATACGCAGTATTTT. This encodes CNANPVVGTDTQYF.

This clonotype was detected a few times. The chain employs TRBV5-5 and TRBJ2-7, with D tentatively TRBD1 or TRBD2 (5 bases each). CDR1 and CDR2 from the germline V gene are SGHKS and YYEKEE (reference sequence). Trimming pared 0 bases from V and 2 bases from J, leaving 9 bases between. The CDR3 length is 14 residues. In DNA form, the CDR3 reads TGTGCCAGCAGCTTGGTGGGACCGACCTACGAGCAGTACTTC. Residues: CASSLVGPTYEQYF. Complete variable domain (other parts from reference TRBV5-5 and TRBJ2-7): DAGVTQSPTHLIKTRGQQVTLRCSPISGHKSVSWYQQVLGQGPQFIFQYYEKEERGRGNFPDRFSARQFPNYSSELNVNALLLGDSALYLCASSLVGPTYEQYFGPGTRLTVT.

A few counts support this clonotype. The chain has TRBV6-2 or TRBV6-3 and TRBJ2-2, with 10 bases aligning to TRBD2. Germline V CDR1 and CDR2: MNHEY, SVGEGT. CDR3 size: 15 residues. J lost 5 bases, V lost 5 bases, and 5 bases had no gene match. In DNA form, the CDR3 reads TGTGCCAGCAGTAATAGCGGGGGGACGACCGGGGAGCTGTTTTTT. Amino acids: CASSNSGGTTGELFF.

This chain links TRBV12-3 or TRBV12-4 with TRBJ1-2; TRBD1 matches at 8 bases. The V segment lost 4 bases and the J segment 3 bases; nucleotides outside the gene matches: 7. The CDR3 length is 15 residues. CDR3 loop: CASSSGQGGDYGYTF. The DNA of the CDR3 is TGTGCCAGCAGTTCCGGACAGGGTGGGGACTATGGCTACACCTTC.

This chain connects TRBV11-1 to TRBJ2-5; 8 positions agree with TRBD1. Judging by the DNA end, TRBJ2-7 fits better; the J call may be wrong. The CDR3 loop spans 15 amino acids. CDR1 is SGHAT and CDR2 is FQDESV in the germline V gene (reference sequence). The CDR3 region has the DNA TGTGCCAGCAGCTCCCTCGGACAGGGAATTGGCGAGCAGTACTTC. Amino acid sequence: CASSSLGQGIGEQYF.

The V and J genes are TRBV28 and TRBJ2-1, with 7 bases identical to TRBD2. The length of the CDR3 is 16 residues. Germline V lookup: CDR1 MDHEN, CDR2 SYDVKM. V was clipped by 5 bases and J by 10 bases; unmatched bases: 17. The CDR3 DNA follows: TGTGCCAGCAGTCCCGGCTTACGGGAGGCGGGGCCAGAGCAGTTCTTC. Translated, it gives CASSPGLREAGPEQFF.

This clonotype came up many times. The V and J genes are TRBV9 and TRBJ2-5; TRBD2 aligns across 9 bases. The CDR3 has 15 residues. Losses at the gene ends were 1 base for V and 3 bases for J; bases not matched to a gene: 4. The germline gives CDR1 SGDLS, CDR2 YYNGEE. CDR3 sequence reads: CASSVNPSGKETQYF. The DNA of the CDR3 is TGTGCCAGCAGCGTAAACCCTAGCGGGAAAGAGACCCAGTACTTC.

The chain combines TRBV9 with TRBJ1-1; a possible D gene is TRBD1 (6 bases). Per germline, CDR1 SGDLS and CDR2 YYNGEE. Trimming left V 0 bases short and J 4 bases short, with 16 bases between. The CDR3 is 16 residues long. The CDR3: CASSVAKGGVRTEAFF. CDR3 sequence (DNA): TGTGCCAGCAGCGTAGCTAAGGGGGGCGTACGCACTGAAGCTTTCTTT.

On this clonotype: Mismatch with germline at one junction end may stem from a read error. The rearrangement uses TRBV5-6 and TRBJ2-6; 8 nucleotides agree with TRBD1. CDR1 is SGHDT, CDR2 YYEEEE, per germline. The CDR3 covers 17 residues. This chain's CDR3 is CASSLDRVNSGANVLTF. Here the CDR3 DNA reads TGTGCTAGCAGCTTGGACAGGGTAAACTCTGGGGCCAACGTCCTGACTTTC.